This note documents a single T cell receptor beta chain sequence. What it binds is not known. This record comes from a study of radiotherapy plus CTLA-4 blockade in lung cancer. Study-level background: Objective response rate was around 19%; disease control rate, 25% to 35%. General study points: Interferon-beta, together with early blood T cell clone dynamics, reportedly best predicted response. Blood TCR clones of tumor origin expanded after radiotherapy plus ipilimumab.

Method: immunoSEQ multiplex PCR; TCRdb's copy keeps in-frame clones and lacks some. The sample lists about 99,000 clones, about 90% occurring once. CTLA-4 blockade using ipilimumab, together with focal radiation, was received by patients with chemo-refractory metastatic non-small-cell lung cancer. This CDR3 is 14 amino acids long. Germline CDR1 reads SNHLY; CDR2 reads FYNNEI. V lost 8 bases and J lost 1, with 13 bases in between. This sample comprised peripheral blood, obtained from a patient treated with radiotherapy plus ipilimumab. This chain joins TRBV2 and TRBJ2-3, with D perhaps assigned TRBD1 or TRBD2 (6 bases each). The sequence was obtained from a human donor with non-small cell lung cancer that progressed on radiotherapy plus ipilimumab. Written as DNA, the CDR3 is TGTGCCAGCGGGCGGGACACACGCACAGATACGCAGTATTTT. Its protein is CASGRDTRTDTQYF.